A single sample is the source of the 11 T cell receptor beta chains below, sequenced in a study of blood T cell repertoires in COVID-19. Profiled with immunoSEQ multiplex PCR; TCRdb holds only in-frame clones, not every one. The table shows hundreds of thousands of clones, with 88% occurring only once. The sequencing input was PBMCs or T cells enriched from blood (not recorded which). All receptors derive from a woman between 45 and 60 years old who had recovered from COVID-19.

In this sample, this clone turned up a few times. The sample has other DNA sequences that encode this CDR3 too. The rearrangement links TRBV28 to TRBJ1-5, with TRBD1 matching over 7 bases. The germline V gene encodes CDR1 MDHEN and CDR2 SYDVKM. The V gene end was trimmed by 7 bases and the J gene end by 2 bases; junction bases not matched to a gene: 8. This CDR3 spans 15 amino acids. The CDR3 sequence: CASTPGTVGNQPQHF. CDR3 in DNA: TGTGCCAGCACCCCGGGGACAGTCGGCAATCAGCCCCAGCATTTT.

The rearrangement joins TRBV7-2 to TRBJ2-1, with TRBD1 as a possible D gene (6 bases). Germline V CDR1 and CDR2: SGHTA, FQGNSA. V was shortened by 5 bases and J by 4 bases, with 12 bases between the two germline ends. The CDR3 consists of 14 residues. CDR3 nucleotide sequence: TGTGCCAGCAGCACACGAGGACAGTACAATGAGCAGTTCTTC. Protein product: CASSTRGQYNEQFF.

V and J are TRBV7-2 and TRBJ1-1, with D perhaps matching TRBD1 (5 bases). Germline V gene lookup returns CDR1 SGHTA and CDR2 FQGNSA. CDR3 size: 14 residues. V was shortened by 6 bases and J by 3 bases, with 14 bases between the two germline ends. The CDR3 is CASRQGRRDTEAFF. CDR3 DNA: TGTGCCAGCAGGCAGGGCCGGCGAGACACTGAAGCTTTCTTT.

CDR3 sequence reads: CASSEAGTGTNTGELFF. Here the CDR3 DNA reads TGTGCCAGCAGTGAAGCAGGGACAGGAACAAACACCGGGGAGCTGTTTTTT. The rearrangement uses TRBV2 and TRBJ2-2, with 8 nucleotides matching TRBD1. Looked up from germline, CDR1 is SNHLY and CDR2 is FYNNEI. V was clipped by 0 bases and J by 2 bases; unmatched bases: 5. The CDR3 has 17 residues.

The chain employs TRBV4-3 and TRBJ2-1, with 8 bases that match TRBD1. The CDR3 runs to 15 residues. Germline CDR1 reads LGHNA; CDR2 reads YSLEER. V was clipped by 2 bases and J by 4 bases; unmatched bases: 4. This chain's CDR3 is CASSQTGGLYNEQFF. DNA of the CDR3: TGCGCCAGCAGCCAAACAGGGGGACTTTACAATGAGCAGTTCTTC.

CDR3 sequence: CASSYGATSYEQYF. DNA of the CDR3: TGTGCCAGCAGTTACGGGGCGACTTCCTACGAGCAGTACTTC. V usage is TRBV6-5 and J usage is TRBJ2-7, with D tentatively TRBD1 (5 bases). The CDR3 is 14 amino acids. Germline values: CDR1 MNHEY, CDR2 SVGAGI. V was trimmed by 2 bases and J by 1 base, leaving 9 bases between them.

This rearrangement joins TRBV5-4 to TRBJ1-1; 9 bases align to TRBD1. V trimming: 3 bases; J trimming: 4 bases; junction bases outside the gene matches: 4. Germline CDR1 SGHNT, CDR2 YYREEE (reference sequence). This CDR3 has 14 residues. Written as DNA, the CDR3 is TGTGCCAGCAGCTCACAGGGGGCCAGCACTGAAGCTTTCTTT. Translated: CASSSQGASTEAFF. The full variable domain, in which reference TRBV5-4 and TRBJ1-1 provide the parts outside the CDR3, is ETGVTQSPTHLIKTRGQQVTLRCSSQSGHNTVSWYQQALGQGPQFIFQYYREEENGRGNFPPRFSGLQFPNYSSELNVNALELDDSALYLCASSSQGASTEAFFGQGTRLTVV.

This clone was found a few times. The chain carries TRBV29-1 and TRBJ2-7; 8 bases match TRBD2. The J segment lost 7 bases and the V segment lost 6 bases, leaving 11 bases of the junction unmatched. The CDR3 sequence is 13 residues long. Germline V gives CDR1 SQVTM, CDR2 ANQGSEA. The CDR3 spells CSVSPGGAGEQYF. Here the CDR3 DNA reads TGCAGCGTCTCACCGGGGGGGGCTGGGGAGCAGTACTTC.

The chain recombines TRBV28 with TRBJ2-3, with 8 bases that match TRBD2. Germline lookup yields CDR1 MDHEN and CDR2 SYDVKM. This CDR3 is built from 15 residues. V trimming: 2 bases; J trimming: 4 bases; junction bases outside the gene matches: 5. The CDR3, as DNA: TGTGCCAGCAGTTTAGCGGGGGGAGGACCAGATACGCAGTATTTT. It is translated as CASSLAGGGPDTQYF.

This chain uses TRBV29-1 with TRBJ1-1; possible D gene TRBD1, 5 bases. This CDR3 comprises 17 residues. Trimming removed 4 bases at V and 0 bases at J, with 21 bases between. The germline V gene encodes CDR1 SQVTM and CDR2 ANQGSEA. The CDR3 spells CSVGGGSSGSVNTEAFF. The CDR3 DNA sequence: TGCAGCGTTGGGGGGGGAAGCTCAGGGAGCGTGAACACTGAAGCTTTCTTT.

The chain is built from TRBV19 and TRBJ1-1; 7 bases are a match to TRBD1. Losses at the gene ends were 5 bases for V and 6 bases for J; bases not matched to a gene: 6. The V gene's germline CDR1 is LNHDA and CDR2 SQIVND (reference sequence). The CDR3 is 13 amino acids. The CDR3: CASSLTGESEAFF. The CDR3 DNA follows: TGTGCCAGTAGTTTAACAGGGGAGTCTGAAGCTTTCTTT.